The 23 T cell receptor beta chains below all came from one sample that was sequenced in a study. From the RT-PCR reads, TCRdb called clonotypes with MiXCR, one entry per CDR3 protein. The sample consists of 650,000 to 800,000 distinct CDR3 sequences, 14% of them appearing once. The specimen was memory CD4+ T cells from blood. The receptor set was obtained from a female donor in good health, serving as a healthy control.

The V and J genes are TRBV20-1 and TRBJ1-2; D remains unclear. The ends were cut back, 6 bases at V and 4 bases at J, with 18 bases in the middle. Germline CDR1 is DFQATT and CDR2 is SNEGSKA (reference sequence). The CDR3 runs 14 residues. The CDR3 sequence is CSAKPGSSIYGYTF. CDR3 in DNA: TGCAGTGCCAAACCCGGGAGCTCTATCTATGGCTACACCTTC.

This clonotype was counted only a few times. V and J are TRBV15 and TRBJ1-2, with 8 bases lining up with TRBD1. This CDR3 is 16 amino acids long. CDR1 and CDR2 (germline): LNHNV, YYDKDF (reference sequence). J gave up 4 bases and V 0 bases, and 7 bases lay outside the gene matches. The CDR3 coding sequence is TGTGCCACCAGCAGAGAGAGGCCTGGACAGGGCTATGGCTACACCTTC. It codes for CATSRERPGQGYGYTF. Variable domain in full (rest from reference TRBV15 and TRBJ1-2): DAMVIQNPRYQVTQFGKPVTLSCSQTLNHNVMYWYQQKSSQAPKLLFHYYDKDFNNEADTPDNFQSRRPNTSFCFLDIRSPGLGDTAMYLCATSRERPGQGYGYTFGSGTRLTVV.

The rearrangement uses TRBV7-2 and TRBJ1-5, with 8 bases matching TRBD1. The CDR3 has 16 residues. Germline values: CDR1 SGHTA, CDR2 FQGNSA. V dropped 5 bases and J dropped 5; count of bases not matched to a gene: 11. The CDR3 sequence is CASSKNGQGGYQPQHF. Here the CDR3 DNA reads TGTGCCAGCAGCAAAAACGGACAGGGTGGTTATCAGCCCCAGCATTTT.

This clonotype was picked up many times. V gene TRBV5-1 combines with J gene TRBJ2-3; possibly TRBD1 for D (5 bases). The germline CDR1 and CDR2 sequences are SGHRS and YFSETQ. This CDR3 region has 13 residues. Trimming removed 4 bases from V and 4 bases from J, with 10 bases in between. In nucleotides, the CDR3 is TGCGCCAGCAGCCCCCAGGGTGCAGATACGCAGTATTTT. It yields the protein CASSPQGADTQYF. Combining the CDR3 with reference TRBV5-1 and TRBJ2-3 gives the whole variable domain KAGVTQTPRYLIKTRGQQVTLSCSPISGHRSVSWYQQTPGQGLQFLFEYFSETQRNKGNFPGRFSGRQFSNSRSEMNVSTLELGDSALYLCASSPQGADTQYFGPGTRLTVL.

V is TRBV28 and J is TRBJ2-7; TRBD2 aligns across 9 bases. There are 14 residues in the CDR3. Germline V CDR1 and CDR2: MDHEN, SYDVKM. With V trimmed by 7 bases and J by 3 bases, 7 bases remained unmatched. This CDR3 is CASTLGTSIYEQYF. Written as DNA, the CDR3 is TGTGCCAGCACCCTCGGGACTAGCATCTACGAGCAGTACTTC.

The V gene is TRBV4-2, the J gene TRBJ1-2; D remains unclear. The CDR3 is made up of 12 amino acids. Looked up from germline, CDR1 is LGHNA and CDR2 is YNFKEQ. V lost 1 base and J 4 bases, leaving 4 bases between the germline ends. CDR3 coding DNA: TGTGCCAGCAGCCAAGTGGGCTATGGCTACACCTTC. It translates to CASSQVGYGYTF.

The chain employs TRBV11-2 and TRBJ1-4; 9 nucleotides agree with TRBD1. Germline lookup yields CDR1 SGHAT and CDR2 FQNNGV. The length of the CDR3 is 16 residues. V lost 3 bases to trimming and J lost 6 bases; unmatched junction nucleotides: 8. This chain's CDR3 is CASSFNRGRPYEKLFF. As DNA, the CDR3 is TGTGCCAGCAGCTTTAACAGGGGGCGCCCATATGAAAAACTGTTTTTT. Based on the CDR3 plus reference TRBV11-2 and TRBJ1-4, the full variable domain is EAGVAQSPRYKIIEKRQSVAFWCNPISGHATLYWYQQILGQGPKLLIQFQNNGVVDDSQLPKDRFSAERLKGVDSTLKIQPAKLEDSAVYLCASSFNRGRPYEKLFFGSGTQLSVL.

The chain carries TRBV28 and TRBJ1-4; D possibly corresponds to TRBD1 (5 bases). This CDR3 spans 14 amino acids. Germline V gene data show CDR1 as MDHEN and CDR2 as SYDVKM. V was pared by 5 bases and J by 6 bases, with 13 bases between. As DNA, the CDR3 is TGTGCCAGCAGTGTACAGGATACCGATGAAAAACTGTTTTTT. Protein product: CASSVQDTDEKLFF.

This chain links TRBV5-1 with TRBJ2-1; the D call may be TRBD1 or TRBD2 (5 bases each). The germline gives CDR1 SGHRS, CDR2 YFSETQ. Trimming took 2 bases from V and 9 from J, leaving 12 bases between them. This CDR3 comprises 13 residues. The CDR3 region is CASSLTGTTEQFF. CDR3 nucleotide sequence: TGCGCCAGCAGCTTAACCGGGACCACTGAGCAGTTCTTC.

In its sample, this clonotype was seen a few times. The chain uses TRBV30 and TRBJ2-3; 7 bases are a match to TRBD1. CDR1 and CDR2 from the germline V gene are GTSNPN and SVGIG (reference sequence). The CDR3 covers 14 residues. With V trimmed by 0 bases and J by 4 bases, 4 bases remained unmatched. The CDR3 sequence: CAWSVQGRADTQYF. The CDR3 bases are TGTGCCTGGAGTGTACAGGGGCGGGCAGATACGCAGTATTTT.

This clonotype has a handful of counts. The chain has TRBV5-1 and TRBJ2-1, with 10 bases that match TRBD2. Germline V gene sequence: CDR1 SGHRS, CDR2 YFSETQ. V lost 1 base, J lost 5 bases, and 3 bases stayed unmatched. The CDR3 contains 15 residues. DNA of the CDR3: TGCGCCAGCAGCTTGCTAGCGGGAGCGGACAATGAGCAGTTCTTC. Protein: CASSLLAGADNEQFF.

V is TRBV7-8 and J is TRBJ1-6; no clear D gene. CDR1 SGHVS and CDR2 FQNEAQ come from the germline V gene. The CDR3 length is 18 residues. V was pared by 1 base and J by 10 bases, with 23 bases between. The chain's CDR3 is CASSLGAGGRGVVSPLHF. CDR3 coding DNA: TGTGCCAGCAGCTTAGGGGCAGGAGGACGGGGTGTTGTCTCACCCCTCCACTTT.

The CDR3: CASSYGGTARYEQYF. The CDR3 nucleotides read TGTGCCAGCAGTTACGGGGGGACAGCCCGCTACGAGCAGTACTTC. The rearrangement links TRBV6-2 or TRBV6-3 to TRBJ2-7, with D possibly matching TRBD1 (7 bases). Germline loops: CDR1 MNHEY, CDR2 SVGEGT. The V gene lost 2 bases and the J gene lost 3 bases, with 14 bases spanning the gap. The CDR3 consists of 15 residues.

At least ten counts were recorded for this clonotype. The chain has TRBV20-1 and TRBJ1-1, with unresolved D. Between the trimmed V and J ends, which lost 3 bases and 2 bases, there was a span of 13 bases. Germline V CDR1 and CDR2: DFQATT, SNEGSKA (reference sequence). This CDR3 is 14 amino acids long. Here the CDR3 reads CSARQLLGNTEAFF. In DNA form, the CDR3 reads TGCAGTGCTAGGCAACTCCTAGGTAACACTGAAGCTTTCTTT.

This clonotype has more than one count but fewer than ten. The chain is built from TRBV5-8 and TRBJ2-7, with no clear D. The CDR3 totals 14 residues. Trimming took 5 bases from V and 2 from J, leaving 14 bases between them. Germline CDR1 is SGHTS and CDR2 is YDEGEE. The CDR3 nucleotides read TGTGCCAGCAGTTTTGAAGGCAGAACCTACGAGCAGTACTTC. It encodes CASSFEGRTYEQYF. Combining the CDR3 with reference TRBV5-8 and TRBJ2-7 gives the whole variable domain EAGVTQSPTHLIKTRGQQATLRCSPISGHTSVYWYQQALGLGLQFLLWYDEGEERNRGNFPPRFSGRQFPNYSSELNVNALELEDSALYLCASSFEGRTYEQYFGPGTRLTVT.

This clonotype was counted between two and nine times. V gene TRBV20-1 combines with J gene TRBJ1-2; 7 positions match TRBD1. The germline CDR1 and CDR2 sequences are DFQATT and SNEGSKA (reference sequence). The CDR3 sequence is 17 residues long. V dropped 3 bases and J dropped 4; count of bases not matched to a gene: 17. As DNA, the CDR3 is TGCAGTGCTAGTATTAGGGCAGGGGGGCGGACAAGCTATGGCTACACCTTC. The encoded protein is CSASIRAGGRTSYGYTF.

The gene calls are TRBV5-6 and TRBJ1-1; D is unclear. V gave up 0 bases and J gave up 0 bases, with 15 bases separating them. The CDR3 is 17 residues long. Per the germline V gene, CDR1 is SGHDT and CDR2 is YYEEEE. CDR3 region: CASSLGPLGTVNTEAFF. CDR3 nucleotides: TGTGCCAGCAGCTTGGGTCCCCTAGGAACGGTGAACACTGAAGCTTTCTTT.

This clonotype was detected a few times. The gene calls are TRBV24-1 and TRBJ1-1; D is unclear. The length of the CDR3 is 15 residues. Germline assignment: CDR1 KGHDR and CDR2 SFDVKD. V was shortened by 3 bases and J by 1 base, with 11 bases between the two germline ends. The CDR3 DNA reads TGTGCCACCAGTGATGGAGGCAGTGGGAACACTGAAGCTTTCTTT. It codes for CATSDGGSGNTEAFF.

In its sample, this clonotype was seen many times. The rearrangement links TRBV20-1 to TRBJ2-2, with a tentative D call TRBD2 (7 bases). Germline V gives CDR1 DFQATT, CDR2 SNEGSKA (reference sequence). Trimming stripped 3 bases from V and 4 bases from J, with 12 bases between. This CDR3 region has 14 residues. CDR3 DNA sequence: TGCAGTGCTAGTAACAGGGAGGGCACCGGGGAGCTGTTTTTT. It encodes CSASNREGTGELFF.

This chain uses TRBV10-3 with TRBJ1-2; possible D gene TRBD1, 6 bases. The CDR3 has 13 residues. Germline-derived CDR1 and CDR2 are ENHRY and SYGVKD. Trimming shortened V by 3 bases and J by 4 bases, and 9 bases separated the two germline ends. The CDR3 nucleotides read TGTGCCATCAGTGAAAAAGGGGGCTATGGCTACACCTTC. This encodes CAISEKGGYGYTF.

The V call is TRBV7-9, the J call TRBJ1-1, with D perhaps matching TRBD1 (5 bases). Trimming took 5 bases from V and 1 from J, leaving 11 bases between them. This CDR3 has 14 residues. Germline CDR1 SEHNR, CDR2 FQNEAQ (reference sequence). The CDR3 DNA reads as TGTGCCAGCAGCCCTCCCGGGGCGAACACTGAAGCTTTCTTT. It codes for CASSPPGANTEAFF.

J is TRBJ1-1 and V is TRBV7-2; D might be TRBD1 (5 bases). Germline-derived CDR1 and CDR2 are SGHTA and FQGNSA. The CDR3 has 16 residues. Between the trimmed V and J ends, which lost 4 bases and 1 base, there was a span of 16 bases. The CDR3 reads CASSYGTAQGNTEAFF. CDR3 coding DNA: TGTGCCAGCAGCTACGGGACGGCTCAGGGGAACACTGAAGCTTTCTTT.

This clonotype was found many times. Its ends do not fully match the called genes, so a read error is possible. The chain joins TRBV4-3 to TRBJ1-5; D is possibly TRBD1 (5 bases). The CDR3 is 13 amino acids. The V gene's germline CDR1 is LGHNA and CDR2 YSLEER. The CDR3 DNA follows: TGTGCCAGCAGTCAGGGTCGCAATCAGCCCCAGCATTTT. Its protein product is CASSQGRNQPQHF.